The 6 T cell receptor beta chains below come from one sample, sequenced in a study of T-cell memory formation after mild COVID-19. TCRdb redid the calling of the 5' RACE reads with MiXCR, one entry per CDR3 protein. Of about 130,000 distinct CDR3 sequences listed, about 17% are singletons. The source material was PBMCs or a T cell subset sorted from them (not recorded which). The receptor set was obtained from a man between 18 and 29 years old who had mild COVID-19 (a few samples of this study predate the infection). Cell type and time point are not known.

The chain links TRBV20-1 to TRBJ2-2; D possibly uses TRBD1 or TRBD2 (5 bases each). The CDR3 runs 13 residues. In germline, CDR1 is DFQATT, CDR2 SNEGSKA (reference sequence). V was trimmed by 5 bases and J by 5 bases, leaving 12 bases between them. CDR3 region: CSADQGETGELFF. DNA for the CDR3: TGCAGTGCTGATCAGGGAGAAACCGGGGAGCTGTTTTTT.

This clonotype was seen a few times. The V call is TRBV6-2 or TRBV6-3, the J call TRBJ2-2, with 12 bases identical to TRBD1. The CDR3 covers 16 residues. Trimming removed 8 bases from V and 7 bases from J; junction bases left unmatched: 11. In germline, CDR1 is MNHEY, CDR2 SVGEGT. In DNA, the CDR3 is TGTGCCAGCGGACCCGGGACAGGGGGCGCTGGCGGGGAGCTGTTTTTT. Its protein product is CASGPGTGGAGGELFF.

The chain joins TRBV28 to TRBJ1-5; D unresolved. The CDR3 has 13 amino acids. Germline-derived CDR1 and CDR2 are MDHEN and SYDVKM. Trimming took 6 bases from V and 0 from J, leaving 6 bases between them. CDR3 region: CASSQNSNQPQHF. CDR3 in DNA: TGTGCCAGCAGCCAGAATAGCAATCAGCCCCAGCATTTT.

This chain uses TRBV12-3 or TRBV12-4 with TRBJ1-2; possible D gene TRBD1, 5 bases. This CDR3 has 14 amino acids. V was cut by 3 bases and J by 8 bases, with 16 bases left in between. CDR3 in amino acids: CASSFKGFLRGYTF. As DNA, the CDR3 is TGTGCCAGCAGTTTCAAGGGGTTTCTGAGGGGCTACACCTTC.

The rearrangement joins TRBV9 to TRBJ2-5; D assignment may be TRBD1 or TRBD2 (6 bases each). Germline assignment: CDR1 SGDLS and CDR2 YYNGEE. The CDR3 totals 16 residues. The ends were cut back, 0 bases at V and 4 bases at J, with 16 bases in the middle. The CDR3 loop reads CASSVDPGALGETQYF. For the CDR3, the DNA is TGTGCCAGCAGCGTAGATCCGGGGGCGCTCGGAGAGACCCAGTACTTC.

This clonotype was seen more than once but under ten times. The CDR3 loop reads CASSGSQYDEQFF. As DNA, the CDR3 is TGTGCCAGCAGCGGGTCACAGTACGATGAGCAGTTCTTC. The chain is built from TRBV9 and TRBJ2-1; D unresolved. The germline CDR1 and CDR2 sequences are SGDLS and YYNGEE. The CDR3 contains 13 residues. With 3 bases removed from V and 8 bases from J, the gap between germline ends came to 12 bases.